This T cell receptor (beta chain) appears in the sequencing data of a study of response to subunit inactivated influenza vaccine (dated by TCRdb to the late 2010s). About the study as a whole: Deep quantitative T cell receptor repertoire profiling was used in the study to track responses to a trivalent subunit inactivated influenza vaccine.

The method behind the library was RT-PCR. The sequencer listed for this sample is Illumina HiSeq 2500. In TCRdb, the public reads were trimmed at Q25 with fastp and aligned with MiXCR, with productive beta chains retained. Here each entry gathers all rows of one CDR3 protein and keeps the most common genes and DNA. Within this sample are 450,000 to 600,000 distinct CDR3 sequences, with around 7.7% of them counted one time only. Of the sample, less than 15% falls within the top ten clones. General conclusions and limits of the study: The authors proposed that each seasonal influenza vaccination may bring in only a limited number of new T cells.

CDR3 length: 15 amino acids, cysteine to phenylalanine. The retained sequence is limited to the CDR3, 45 bases, with the frame set at the first base. Cut back by 6 bases and 9 bases, the V and J ends lie 24 bases apart. Via the germline V gene (reference sequence), CDR1 is DFQATT and CDR2 SNEGSKA. This clonotype was seen a few times. Its antigen target is currently unknown. Base qualities are not at hand, and no much larger clone is one base apart. The sequencing here drew on PBMCs from blood, taken about 23 months after vaccination. The sequence came from a man aged 50 to 69 who received an inactivated influenza vaccine. Donor details come from another sample of the same person, matched by shared clones. The chain is assembled from TRBV20-1 and TRBJ2-1; the D gene is possibly TRBD1 or TRBD2, each agreeing over 5 bases. The base sequence is TGCAGTGCGTACAACGACAGACCCACCCGGGGTGAGCAGTTCTTC. The resulting protein is CSAYNDRPTRGEQFF.